The present TCR beta chain was sequenced within a study of shared clonotypes between healthy human individuals. Method: immunoSEQ multiplex PCR; TCRdb's copy keeps in-frame clones and lacks some. This table has fewer than 1.4 million clones, around 78% appearing once. CDR1 SGHTA and CDR2 FQGNSA come from the germline V gene. V was pared by 5 bases and J by 3 bases, with 8 bases between. This CDR3 has 13 amino acids. Sequenced material: memory CD4+ T cells from PBMCs. Subset defined: CD45RA-negative fraction. The chain links TRBV7-2 to TRBJ2-1, with a possible D match to TRBD1 (5 bases). This receptor was obtained from a man aged 18-30 years in good health. Some clones in this sample may be carry-over from other donors' samples. The CDR3, as DNA: TGTGCCAGCAGCCCTAGGGGCTACAATGAGCAGTTCTTC. It specifies CASSPRGYNEQFF.